This section outlines one T cell receptor beta chain sequence together with its context. This clonotype occurred many times. It has no known antigen specificity. There are no base qualities to consult, and no much larger clone falls within one base. Library preparation was by 5' RACE. Data came from an Illumina HiSeq 2500. The second PCR ran for roughly 6 to 11 cycles and used a J-beta primer mix along with a sample-barcoded 5' primer. A unique molecular identifier was introduced onto each TCR beta cDNA molecule by a template-switch 5' adaptor carrying 12 random nucleotides. At least 3 million CDR3-containing paired-end reads were obtained from each sample. All of the RNA was converted into first-strand cDNA using the Mint cDNA synthesis kit, with a TRBC-specific oligonucleotide serving as the primer. All cDNA was treated with uracil-DNA glycosylase and then went through a first 18-cycle PCR with the universal primers M1SS and BC2_uni_R. The paper's processing steps were these. Each sample was normalized by randomly selecting 1 million high-quality reads, each carrying a distinct molecular identifier. Reads sharing molecular identifiers were discarded rather than binned into consensus sequences. MiTCR, set to a Q25 quality threshold and the strictest error-elimination algorithm, was used for CDR3 identification, clonotype clustering and error correction. A nonparametric unseen species model using Euler transformation provided a lower-bound estimate of total TCR beta diversity. TCRdb passed the public sequencing reads through fastp at Q25 and MiXCR, retaining productive beta sequences. CDR3 protein sequences are deduplicated, and each keeps its most common genes and DNA. The V and J calls and clone size are TCRdb's, not the authors'. Recorded for this sample are about 1,600,000 distinct CDR3 sequences; 42% of them occurred a single time. The leading ten clones occupy approximately 7.9% of the sample.

The data originate from a study of blood T cells in healthy people across ages (dated by TCRdb to 2013 to 2016). Regarding the research as a whole: In model experiments, roughly one uniquely barcoded TCR beta cDNA molecule per two T cells was captured by template switching. Age-related changes in TCR beta repertoire diversity were measured in the study by deep sequencing normalized with unique cDNA molecular identifiers. Using the same blood draw, the study looked at two additional independent replicas of 1 million unique cDNA reads for two donors, one aged 18 to 30 and the other aged 80 or older. To avoid experimental bias, donors of different ages were distributed randomly across sequencing lanes. The donors were split into four age groups: young (average about 16 years), middle-aged (over 35), aged (roughly 65) and long-lived (82). General conclusions and limits of the study: Compared with the aged group, more naive CD4+ T cells, fewer expanded clones and increased TCR diversity were shown by the long-lived group, suggesting age selection. Estimates of total diversity based on one million sequenced T cells were considered lower bounds and underestimates. Observed TCR beta diversity correlated strongly with the percentage of naive T cells measured by flow cytometry. Because donor CMV infection status was unknown, age-related changes in expanded clonotypes were potentially confounded. As age increased, observed TCR beta diversity per million T cells dropped in a roughly linear way, and a significant reduction was already evident by age about 40. Since profiling was done on bulk unsorted PBMCs, naive and antigen-experienced compartments could not be conclusively compared.

Looking up the germline V gene (reference sequence) yields CDR1 PRHDT and CDR2 FYEKMQ. The cysteine opens and the phenylalanine closes a CDR3 of 12 amino acids. This entry keeps only the CDR3 DNA: 36 bases, framed from base 1. V lost 4 bases and J lost 0 bases; the stretch between them is 4 bases long. The 40 or so donors, aged about 6 to 95 years, were systemically healthy Caucasian individuals from Russia. Each donor gave ten milliliters of peripheral blood, drawn into EDTA-treated Vacutainer tubes. PBMCs were isolated by Ficoll-Paque density-gradient centrifugation, with at least 6 million obtained per sample. Total RNA, at least 6 micrograms per sample, was extracted from PBMCs with Trizol reagent. Naive CD45RAhigh/CD27high T cell percentages were measured by flow cytometry on a PBMC aliquot from every donor.

Input material: blood. The chain uses TRBV13 and TRBJ2-7; the D gene lacks a confident call. The origin of this receptor is a woman between 18 and 29 years old in good health. The CDR3 reads as follows: CASSWSSYEQYF. The DNA is TGTGCCAGCAGCTGGAGCTCCTACGAGCAGTACTTC. Where the CDR3 stops, the reference TRBV13 and TRBJ2-7 genes take over; the full variable domain is AAGVIQSPRHLIKEKRETATLKCYPIPRHDTVYWYQQGPGQDPQFLISFYEKMQSDKGSIPDRFSAQQFSDYHSELNMSSLELGDSALYFCASSWSSYEQYFGPGTRLTVT.